The 28 T cell receptor beta chains listed next were all sequenced from one sample in a study of T cells in Graves' hyperthyroidism and ophthalmopathy. There were TCR beta CDR3 regions amplified from RNA transcripts. During a first-round RT-PCR of the TCR CDR3, the HTBI primer set was used. TCRdb recomputed calls from the multiplex PCR reads with MiXCR, one row per CDR3 protein. The sample consists of 300,000 to 400,000 distinct CDR3 sequences, approximately 13% of them appearing once. The sample consisted of blood. These receptors were collected from a woman between 18 and 30 years old with Graves' hyperthyroidism.

V and J are TRBV4-3 and TRBJ2-6; D is unclear. V lost 0 bases to trimming and J lost 0 bases, with 18 bases between them. CDR3 length equals 20 residues. Germline CDR1 and CDR2: LGHNA and YSLEER. CDR3 nucleotides: TGCGCCAGCAGCCAAGATTTGGCAGGCGCGTCCCGCTCTGGGGCCAACGTCCTGACTTTC. Amino acids: CASSQDLAGASRSGANVLTF.

This chain links TRBV20-1 with TRBJ2-2; tentative D call: TRBD1 (6 bases). Germline assignment: CDR1 DFQATT and CDR2 SNEGSKA (reference sequence). V lost 5 bases and J 1 base, leaving 17 bases between the germline ends. This CDR3 comprises 16 residues. CDR3 protein: CSADRRGQENTGELFF. The CDR3, as DNA: TGCAGTGCTGATCGCAGGGGCCAAGAGAACACCGGGGAGCTGTTTTTT.

This clonotype was recorded at least ten times. The V and J genes are TRBV11-2 and TRBJ1-1; weak D call: TRBD1 (5 bases). The CDR3 has 11 amino acids. V was cut by 8 bases and J by 4 bases, with 8 bases left in between. Germline CDR1 and CDR2: SGHAT and FQNNGV. In nucleotides, the CDR3 is TGTGCCAGCTATGGGGGCACTGAAGCTTTCTTT. Translation: CASYGGTEAFF.

This chain uses TRBV6-1 with TRBJ2-1, with a possible D match to TRBD2 (6 bases). Germline V lookup: CDR1 MNHNS, CDR2 SASEGT. CDR3 length: 13 residues. V gave up 8 bases and J gave up 4 bases, with 12 bases separating them. CDR3 in DNA: TGTGCCAGCCAAACGGCGGGGTACAATGAGCAGTTCTTC. This gives the protein CASQTAGYNEQFF.

At least ten counts were recorded for this clonotype. CDR3 in DNA: TGCGCCAGCAGCGCCTCCGGATTCATAGATACGCAGTATTTT. Its protein product is CASSASGFIDTQYF. The J gene is TRBJ2-3, the V gene TRBV5-1, with D hard to call. CDR1 is SGHRS and CDR2 is YFSETQ in the germline V gene. Trimming pared 4 bases from V and 5 bases from J, leaving 14 bases between. The CDR3 contains 14 residues.

This clonotype appeared many times. CDR3 region: CASRDLGTSDTQYF. CDR3 DNA sequence: TGTGCCAGCAGAGACCTCGGGACATCAGATACGCAGTATTTT. V is TRBV2 and J is TRBJ2-3; tentatively, D is TRBD1 (6 bases). The V and J ends lost 6 bases and 4 bases respectively, with 14 bases between them. CDR1 is SNHLY, CDR2 FYNNEI, per germline. This CDR3 is built from 14 residues.

This chain's CDR3 is CASRGSGASYNEQFF. CDR3 nucleotide sequence: TGTGCCAGCAGGGGTAGCGGGGCTTCTTACAATGAGCAGTTCTTC. The chain carries TRBV6-1 and TRBJ2-1; TRBD2 agrees at 8 bases. CDR3 length: 15 amino acids. V lost 6 bases to trimming and J lost 4 bases; unmatched junction nucleotides: 8. CDR1 and CDR2 from the germline V gene are MNHNS and SASEGT.

This clonotype was recorded many times. The CDR3, as DNA: TGTGCCAGCTCGACGGGCACTAGCGTTAGCACAGATACGCAGTATTTT. Translation gives CASSTGTSVSTDTQYF. The chain couples TRBV18 to TRBJ2-3; the match to TRBD2 covers 7 bases. J lost 0 bases, V lost 6 bases, and 9 bases had no gene match. Germline CDR1 reads KGHSH; CDR2 reads LQKENI. CDR3 length: 16 residues.

The V call is TRBV2, the J call TRBJ1-5; 9 bases match TRBD1. The CDR3 runs 15 residues. With V trimmed by 11 bases and J by 4 bases, 12 bases remained unmatched. Germline assignment: CDR1 SNHLY and CDR2 FYNNEI. The CDR3 sequence: CAGAPGQGLNQPQHF. The DNA for the CDR3 is TGTGCCGGCGCTCCGGGACAGGGTTTAAATCAGCCCCAGCATTTT.

Many counts were recorded for this clonotype. V is TRBV9 and J is TRBJ2-5; D is perhaps TRBD2 (5 bases). V was trimmed by 3 bases and J by 2 bases, leaving 8 bases between them. Germline-derived CDR1 and CDR2 are SGDLS and YYNGEE. The CDR3 is made up of 13 amino acids. The CDR3 sequence: CASSAGNQETQYF. As DNA, the CDR3 is TGTGCCAGCAGCGCGGGAAATCAAGAGACCCAGTACTTC.

CDR3 sequence (DNA): TGTGCCAGCAGTTTATCAGCAGGATTCGGTTCACCCCTCCACTTT. Encoded protein: CASSLSAGFGSPLHF. The chain recombines TRBV27 with TRBJ1-6; D gene unclear. The V end lost 0 bases, the J end lost 9 bases, and 12 bases lay between the germline ends. The CDR3 is 15 residues long. CDR1 and CDR2 (germline): MNHEY, SMNVEV (reference sequence).

This clonotype was seen repeatedly, ten times or more. The chain carries TRBV9 and TRBJ2-1; maybe TRBD2 (6 bases). V was clipped by 2 bases and J by 1 base, with 10 bases between them. This CDR3 is built from 15 residues. The germline gives CDR1 SGDLS, CDR2 YYNGEE. CDR3 sequence: CASSVDSGSYNEQFF. For the CDR3, the DNA is TGTGCCAGCAGCGTGGATAGCGGTTCCTACAATGAGCAGTTCTTC.

The CDR3 DNA reads TGTGCCAGCAGGACAGGGGCTAACTCTGGAAACACCATATATTTT. It yields the protein CASRTGANSGNTIYF. The V call is TRBV28, the J call TRBJ1-3; 8 nucleotides align to TRBD1. This CDR3 has 15 residues. The V gene end was trimmed by 6 bases and the J gene end by 0 bases; junction bases not matched to a gene: 4. The germline V gene has CDR1 MDHEN and CDR2 SYDVKM.

The sample holds many counts of this clonotype. The rearrangement uses TRBV10-2 and TRBJ2-2; D ambiguous. CDR1 is WSHSY, CDR2 SAAADI, per germline. The CDR3 is made up of 16 amino acids. The ends were cut back, 6 bases at V and 0 bases at J, with 14 bases in the middle. Here the CDR3 DNA reads TGCGCCAGCAGGGTAATTGGGCGGACGAACACCGGGGAGCTGTTTTTT. This gives the protein CASRVIGRTNTGELFF.

This clonotype came up a few times. The V gene is TRBV10-3, the J gene TRBJ2-3; 7 nucleotides line up with TRBD1. CDR1 and CDR2 from the germline V gene are ENHRY and SYGVKD. With 3 bases clipped from V and 7 bases from J, the junction kept 7 bases outside the gene matches. The CDR3 extends over 14 amino acids. The CDR3 loop reads CAISDDRAQNTQYF. In DNA, the CDR3 is TGTGCCATCAGTGATGACAGGGCCCAAAATACGCAGTATTTT.

This clonotype occurred many times. The rearrangement uses TRBV11-2 and TRBJ2-2; tentatively, D is TRBD1 (6 bases). Looked up from germline, CDR1 is SGHAT and CDR2 is FQNNGV. Trimming took off 6 bases at V and 4 bases at J, with 12 bases between the two ends. CDR3 length equals 14 residues. CDR3 sequence: CASRLTGPTGELFF. For the CDR3, the DNA is TGTGCCAGCAGGTTGACAGGTCCCACCGGGGAGCTGTTTTTT.

Many counts were recorded for this clonotype. This chain joins TRBV2 and TRBJ2-7; 12 nucleotides agree with TRBD2. The J segment lost 1 base and the V segment lost 8 bases, leaving 6 bases of the junction unmatched. This CDR3 is 15 amino acids long. Per germline, CDR1 SNHLY and CDR2 FYNNEI. In DNA, the CDR3 is TGTGCCAGCCGCCTAGCGGGAGGGGGTTCCTACGAGCAGTACTTC. Its protein product is CASRLAGGGSYEQYF.

This clonotype has a count of ten or more. The genes are TRBV29-1 and TRBJ2-3, with unresolved D. Germline V gene sequence: CDR1 SQVTM, CDR2 ANQGSEA. This CDR3 is built from 15 residues. V dropped 4 bases and J dropped 0 bases, with 14 bases sitting between them. CDR3 loop: CSVVMVGRSTDTQYF. In DNA, the CDR3 is TGCAGCGTTGTGATGGTAGGACGGAGCACAGATACGCAGTATTTT.

In its sample, this clonotype was seen a few times. The V gene is TRBV27, the J gene TRBJ1-1; D call uncertain. The V and J ends lost 5 bases and 4 bases respectively, with 14 bases between them. CDR1 is MNHEY, CDR2 SMNVEV, per germline (reference sequence). The CDR3 is 14 residues long. The CDR3 loop is CASSPKRITTEAFF. CDR3 nucleotide sequence: TGTGCCAGCAGTCCCAAACGTATTACCACTGAAGCTTTCTTT.

Many counts were recorded for this clonotype. The chain links TRBV11-1 to TRBJ2-5, with 8 nucleotides matching TRBD2. The CDR3 is made up of 15 amino acids. From germline, CDR1 is SGHAT and CDR2 FQDESV (reference sequence). The J segment lost 4 bases and the V segment lost 5 bases, leaving 9 bases of the junction unmatched. The CDR3 DNA reads TGTGCCAGCAGCGACAGCGGGAGTGGGGCAGAGACCCAGTACTTC. Amino acid sequence: CASSDSGSGAETQYF.

This clonotype was picked up many times. V gene TRBV6-6 combines with J gene TRBJ1-1; D is unresolved. Germline-derived CDR1 and CDR2 are MNHNY and SVGAGI (reference sequence). Trimming took off 2 bases at V and 1 base at J, with 14 bases between the two ends. CDR3 length: 16 residues. CDR3 protein: CASSYRVGQENTEAFF. CDR3 in DNA: TGTGCCAGCAGTTACCGGGTTGGGCAGGAGAACACTGAAGCTTTCTTT.

The chain combines TRBV5-1 with TRBJ2-7; D call uncertain. Germline loops: CDR1 SGHRS, CDR2 YFSETQ. The CDR3 has 14 amino acids. Trimming shortened V by 4 bases and J by 5 bases, and 16 bases separated the two germline ends. This chain's CDR3 is CASSVSTGRDEQYF. The CDR3 DNA follows: TGCGCCAGCAGCGTTAGCACCGGACGCGACGAGCAGTACTTC.

The CDR3 loop reads CASSAQEGYEQYF. The CDR3 DNA is TGTGCCAGCAGCGCTCAGGAGGGGTACGAGCAGTACTTC. The V gene is TRBV9, the J gene TRBJ2-7; perhaps TRBD2 as D (6 bases). Germline V lookup: CDR1 SGDLS, CDR2 YYNGEE. CDR3 length: 13 amino acids. V was cut by 3 bases and J by 4 bases, with 11 bases left in between.

The rearrangement uses TRBV20-1 and TRBJ2-2, with a possible D match to TRBD1 (7 bases). V was cut by 7 bases and J by 6 bases, with 12 bases left in between. CDR1 DFQATT and CDR2 SNEGSKA come from the germline V gene (reference sequence). The CDR3 loop spans 12 amino acids. For the CDR3, the DNA is TGCAGTGGAGCCAGGGGGGCCGGGGAGCTGTTTTTT. This translates into CSGARGAGELFF.

This chain links TRBV7-9 with TRBJ2-5; the D gene could be TRBD1 or TRBD2 (5 bases each). The CDR3 is 16 amino acids. Trimming shortened V by 5 bases and J by 10 bases, and 26 bases separated the two germline ends. Germline V gene lookup returns CDR1 SEHNR and CDR2 FQNEAQ (reference sequence). The CDR3 nucleotides read TGTGCCAGCAGCGCGCGGAGACTACAGGTTCTAGAGGTCCAGTACTTC. Protein product: CASSARRLQVLEVQYF.

The chain combines TRBV7-9 with TRBJ1-2; the D is unclear. The CDR3 is 13 amino acids. V dropped 1 base and J dropped 4 bases, with 7 bases sitting between them. The germline gives CDR1 SEHNR, CDR2 FQNEAQ (reference sequence). The CDR3 DNA sequence: TGTGCCAGCAGCTTAGAAGTACCCTATGGCTACACCTTC. As protein: CASSLEVPYGYTF.

In this sample, this clonotype turned up many times. The chain couples TRBV9 to TRBJ2-3, with D uncertain. V was trimmed by 1 base and J by 6 bases, leaving 6 bases between them. This CDR3 has 12 amino acids. Germline lookup yields CDR1 SGDLS and CDR2 YYNGEE. CDR3 sequence reads: CASSVSEDTQYF. CDR3 sequence (DNA): TGTGCCAGCAGCGTATCGGAGGATACGCAGTATTTT.

This clonotype was observed many times. The chain joins TRBV9 to TRBJ1-2, with a tentative D call TRBD1 (5 bases). The CDR3 covers 13 residues. V was trimmed by 0 bases and J by 7 bases, leaving 10 bases between them. Germline values: CDR1 SGDLS, CDR2 YYNGEE. CDR3 DNA: TGTGCCAGCAGCGTAGTCCAGGGTGGTGGCTACACCTTC. Its translation is CASSVVQGGGYTF.